This T cell receptor (beta chain) was captured in a study of regulatory T cells in long-lasting Graves disease. This clonotype was counted ten times or more. Libraries of TCR beta came from iRepertoire HTBI primers plus Arm-PCR of CDR3 regions. TCRdb itself ran the multiplex PCR reads through MiXCR, one entry per CDR3 protein. Of about 220,000 distinct CDR3 sequences listed, roughly a fifth are singletons. Time point denoted: newly diagnosed GD, antithyroid drugs for less than 3 months. From RNA extracted from PBMCs, the TCR library was made. This sample was shared with a second study, whose subject was T cells in Graves' hyperthyroidism and ophthalmopathy.

The starting material was peripheral blood mononuclear cells (PBMCs), obtained at new diagnosis, from a patient treated with antithyroid drugs. The receptor's source is a woman in her twenties or thirties with Graves disease.

Here the CDR3 reads CASSPTWGARREQYF. The CDR3 region has the DNA TGTGCCAGCAGCCCCACTTGGGGCGCAAGAAGGGAGCAGTACTTC. The V and J genes are TRBV7-2 and TRBJ2-7; possibly TRBD1 for D (5 bases). Germline V gene data show CDR1 as SGHTA and CDR2 as FQGNSA. This CDR3 is 15 amino acids long. Trimming pared 5 bases from V and 7 bases from J, leaving 21 bases between.